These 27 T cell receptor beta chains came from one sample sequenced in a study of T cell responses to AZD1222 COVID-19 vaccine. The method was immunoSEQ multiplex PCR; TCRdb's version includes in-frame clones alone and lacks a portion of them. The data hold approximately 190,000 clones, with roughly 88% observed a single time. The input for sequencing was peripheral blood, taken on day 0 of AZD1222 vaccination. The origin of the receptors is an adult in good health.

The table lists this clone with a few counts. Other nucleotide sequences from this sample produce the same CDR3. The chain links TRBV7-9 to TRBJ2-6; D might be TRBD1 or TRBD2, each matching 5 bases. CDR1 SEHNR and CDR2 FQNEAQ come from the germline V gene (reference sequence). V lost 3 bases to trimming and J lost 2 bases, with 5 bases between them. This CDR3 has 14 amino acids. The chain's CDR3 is CASSLGAGANVLTF. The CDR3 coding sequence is TGTGCCAGCAGCTTGGGGGCTGGGGCCAACGTCCTGACTTTC.

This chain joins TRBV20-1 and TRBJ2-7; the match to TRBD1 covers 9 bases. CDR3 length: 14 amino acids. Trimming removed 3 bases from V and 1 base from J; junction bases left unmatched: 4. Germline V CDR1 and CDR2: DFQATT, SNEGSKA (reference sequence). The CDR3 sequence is CSASKDRGSYEQYF. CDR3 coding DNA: TGCAGTGCTAGTAAGGACAGGGGATCCTACGAGCAGTACTTC.

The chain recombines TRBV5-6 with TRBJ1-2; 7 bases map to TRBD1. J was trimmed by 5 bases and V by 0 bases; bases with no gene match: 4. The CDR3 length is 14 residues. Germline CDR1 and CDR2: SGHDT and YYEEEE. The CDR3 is CASSLGQGGYGYTF. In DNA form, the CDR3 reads TGTGCCAGCAGCTTGGGACAGGGTGGGTATGGCTACACCTTC.

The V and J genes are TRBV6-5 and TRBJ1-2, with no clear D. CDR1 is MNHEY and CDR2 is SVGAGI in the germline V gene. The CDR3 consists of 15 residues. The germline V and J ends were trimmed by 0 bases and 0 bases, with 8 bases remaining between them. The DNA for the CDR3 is TGTGCCAGCAGTTACTCAACGGGTGCTAACTATGGCTACACCTTC. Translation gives CASSYSTGANYGYTF.

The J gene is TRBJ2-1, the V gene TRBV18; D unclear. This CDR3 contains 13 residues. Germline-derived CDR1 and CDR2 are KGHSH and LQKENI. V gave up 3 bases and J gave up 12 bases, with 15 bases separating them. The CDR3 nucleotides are TGTGCCAGCTCACCCGCCAATTATAAGGCGCAGTTCTTC. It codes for CASSPANYKAQFF.

Here the CDR3 reads CASRWLAGGLSYEQYF. CDR3 coding DNA: TGTGCCAGCAGATGGTTGGCGGGAGGGCTTTCCTACGAGCAGTACTTC. The gene calls are TRBV28 and TRBJ2-7, with TRBD2 identical over 9 bases. The V and J ends lost 6 bases and 1 base, in that order; junction bases with no gene match: 10. The CDR3 spans 16 residues. Per the germline V gene, CDR1 is MDHEN and CDR2 is SYDVKM.

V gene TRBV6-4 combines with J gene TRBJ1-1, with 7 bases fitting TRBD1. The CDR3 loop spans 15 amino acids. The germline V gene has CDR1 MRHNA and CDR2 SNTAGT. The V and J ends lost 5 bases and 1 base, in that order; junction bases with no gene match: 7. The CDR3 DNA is TGTGCCAGCAGTAAAGGGGGCGCGGGGAACACTGAAGCTTTCTTT. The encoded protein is CASSKGGAGNTEAFF.

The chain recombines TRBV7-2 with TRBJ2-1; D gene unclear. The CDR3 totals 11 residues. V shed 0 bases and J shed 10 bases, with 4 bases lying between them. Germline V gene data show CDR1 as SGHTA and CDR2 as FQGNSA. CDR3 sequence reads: CASSLAPEQFF. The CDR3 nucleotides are TGTGCCAGCAGCTTAGCTCCCGAGCAGTTCTTC. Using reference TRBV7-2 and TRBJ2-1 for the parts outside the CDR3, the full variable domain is GAGVSQSPSNKVTEKGKDVELRCDPISGHTALYWYRQSLGQGLEFLIYFQGNSAPDKSGLPSDRFSAERTGGSVSTLTIQRTQQEDSAVYLCASSLAPEQFFGPGTRLTVL.

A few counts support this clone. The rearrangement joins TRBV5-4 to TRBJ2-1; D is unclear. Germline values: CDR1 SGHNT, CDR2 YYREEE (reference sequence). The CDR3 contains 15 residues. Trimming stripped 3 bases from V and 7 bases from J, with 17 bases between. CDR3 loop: CASSWGGPTGNEQFF. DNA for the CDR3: TGTGCCAGCAGCTGGGGTGGTCCGACTGGTAATGAGCAGTTCTTC.

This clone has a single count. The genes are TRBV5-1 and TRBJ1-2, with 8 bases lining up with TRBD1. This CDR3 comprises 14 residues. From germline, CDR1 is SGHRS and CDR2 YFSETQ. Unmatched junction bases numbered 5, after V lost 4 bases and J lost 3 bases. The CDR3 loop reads CASSPDRAHYGYTF. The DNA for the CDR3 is TGCGCCAGCAGCCCGGACAGGGCCCACTATGGCTACACCTTC.

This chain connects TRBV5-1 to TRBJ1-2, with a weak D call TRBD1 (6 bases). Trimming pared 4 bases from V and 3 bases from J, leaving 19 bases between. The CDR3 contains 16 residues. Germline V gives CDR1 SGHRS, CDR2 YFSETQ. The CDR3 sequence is CASSVSPTGLDYGYTF. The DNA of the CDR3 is TGCGCCAGCAGCGTATCACCCACAGGGCTAGACTATGGCTACACCTTC.

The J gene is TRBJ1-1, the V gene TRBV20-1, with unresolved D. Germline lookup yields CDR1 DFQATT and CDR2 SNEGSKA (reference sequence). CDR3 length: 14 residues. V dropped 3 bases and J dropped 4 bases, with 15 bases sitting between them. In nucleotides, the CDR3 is TGCAGTGCTAGTTTCGGCAGGCGGGGCACTGAAGCTTTCTTT. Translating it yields CSASFGRRGTEAFF.

For the CDR3, the DNA is TGTGCCACCTCACCCGATTCCTACAATGAGCAGTTCTTC. Translating it yields CATSPDSYNEQFF. V and J are TRBV10-3 and TRBJ2-1; D not certain. The CDR3 contains 13 residues. V was trimmed by 10 bases and J by 1 base, leaving 11 bases between them. CDR1 ENHRY and CDR2 SYGVKD come from the germline V gene.

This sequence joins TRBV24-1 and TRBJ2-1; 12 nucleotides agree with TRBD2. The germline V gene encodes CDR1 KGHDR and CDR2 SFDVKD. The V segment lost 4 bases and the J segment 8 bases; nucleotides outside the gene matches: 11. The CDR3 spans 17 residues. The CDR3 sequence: CATSDRTTSGSNDEQFF. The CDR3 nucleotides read TGTGCCACCAGTGACCGTACGACTAGCGGGAGTAACGATGAGCAGTTCTTC.

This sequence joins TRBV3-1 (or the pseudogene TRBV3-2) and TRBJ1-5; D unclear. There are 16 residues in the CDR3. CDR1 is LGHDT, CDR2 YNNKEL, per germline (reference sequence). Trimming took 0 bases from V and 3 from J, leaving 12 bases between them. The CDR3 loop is CASSQETPGPNQPQHF. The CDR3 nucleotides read TGTGCCAGCAGCCAAGAAACCCCCGGGCCCAATCAGCCCCAGCATTTT.

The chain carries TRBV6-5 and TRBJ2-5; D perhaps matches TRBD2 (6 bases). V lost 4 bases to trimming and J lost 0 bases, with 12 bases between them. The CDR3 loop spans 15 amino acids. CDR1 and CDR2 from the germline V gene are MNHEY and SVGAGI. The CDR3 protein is CASSFGTGYQETQYF. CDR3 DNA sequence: TGTGCCAGCAGTTTCGGGACTGGATACCAAGAGACCCAGTACTTC.

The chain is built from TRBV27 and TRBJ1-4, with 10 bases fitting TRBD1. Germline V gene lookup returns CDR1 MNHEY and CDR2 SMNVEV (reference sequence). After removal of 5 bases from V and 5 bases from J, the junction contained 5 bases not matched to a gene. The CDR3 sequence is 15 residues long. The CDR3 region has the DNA TGTGCCAGCAGTAAGGGGGGACAGGGGAATGAAAAACTGTTTTTT. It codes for CASSKGGQGNEKLFF.

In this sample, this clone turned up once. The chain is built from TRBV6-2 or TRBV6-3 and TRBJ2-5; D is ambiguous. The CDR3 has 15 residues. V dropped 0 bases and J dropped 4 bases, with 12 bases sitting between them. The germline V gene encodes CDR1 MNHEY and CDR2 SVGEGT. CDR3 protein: CASSYSSQSVETQYF. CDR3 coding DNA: TGTGCCAGCAGTTACTCGAGTCAGAGTGTAGAGACCCAGTACTTC.

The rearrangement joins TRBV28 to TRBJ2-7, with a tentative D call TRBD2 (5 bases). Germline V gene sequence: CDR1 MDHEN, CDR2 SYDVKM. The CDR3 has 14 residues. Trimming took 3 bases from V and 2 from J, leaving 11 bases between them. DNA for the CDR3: TGTGCCAGCAGTTTGGGTGGGAGTCCCTACGAGCAGTACTTC. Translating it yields CASSLGGSPYEQYF.

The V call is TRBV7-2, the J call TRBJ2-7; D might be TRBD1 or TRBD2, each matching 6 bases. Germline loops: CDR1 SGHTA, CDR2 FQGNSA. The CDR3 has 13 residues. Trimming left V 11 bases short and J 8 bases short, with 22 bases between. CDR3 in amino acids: CACHRGTASQQYF. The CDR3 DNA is TGTGCCTGTCATAGGGGGACTGCCTCCCAGCAGTACTTC.

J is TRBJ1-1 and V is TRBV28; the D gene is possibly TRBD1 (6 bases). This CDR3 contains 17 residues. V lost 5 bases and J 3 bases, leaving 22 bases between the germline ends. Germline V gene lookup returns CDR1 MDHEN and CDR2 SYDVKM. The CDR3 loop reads CASSPAGGAGGDTEAFF. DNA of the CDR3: TGTGCCAGCAGTCCCGCCGGGGGCGCGGGGGGGGACACTGAAGCTTTCTTT.

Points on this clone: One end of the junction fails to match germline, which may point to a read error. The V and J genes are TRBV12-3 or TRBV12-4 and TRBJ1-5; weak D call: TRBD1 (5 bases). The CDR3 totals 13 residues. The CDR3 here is CASSLGDNQPQHF. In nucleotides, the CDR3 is TGCGCCAGCAGTTTAGGGGACAATCAGCCCCAGCATTTT.

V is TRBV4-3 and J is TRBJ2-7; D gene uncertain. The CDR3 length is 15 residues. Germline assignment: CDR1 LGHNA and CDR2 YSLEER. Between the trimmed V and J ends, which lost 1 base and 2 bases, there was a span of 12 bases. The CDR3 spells CASSQARDATYEQYF. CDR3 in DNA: TGCGCCAGCAGCCAAGCTAGGGATGCAACCTACGAGCAGTACTTC.

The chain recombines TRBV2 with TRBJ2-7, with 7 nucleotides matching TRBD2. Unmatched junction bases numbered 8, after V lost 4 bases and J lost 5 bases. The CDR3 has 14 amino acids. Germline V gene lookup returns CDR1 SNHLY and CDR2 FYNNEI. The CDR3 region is CASSGSTSLDEQYF. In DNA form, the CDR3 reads TGTGCCAGCAGTGGATCGACTAGCCTGGACGAGCAGTACTTC.

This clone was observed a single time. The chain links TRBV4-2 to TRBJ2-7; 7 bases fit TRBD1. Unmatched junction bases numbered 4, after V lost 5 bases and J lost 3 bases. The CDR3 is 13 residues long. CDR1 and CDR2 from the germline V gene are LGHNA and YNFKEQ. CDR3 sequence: CASSYGTVYEQYF. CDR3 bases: TGTGCCAGCAGCTACGGGACAGTCTACGAGCAGTACTTC.

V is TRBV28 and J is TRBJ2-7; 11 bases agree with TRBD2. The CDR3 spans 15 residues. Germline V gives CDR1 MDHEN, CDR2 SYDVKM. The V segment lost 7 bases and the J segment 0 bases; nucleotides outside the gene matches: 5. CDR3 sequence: CASTTLAGGSYEQYF. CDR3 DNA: TGTGCCAGCACGACCCTAGCGGGGGGCTCCTACGAGCAGTACTTC. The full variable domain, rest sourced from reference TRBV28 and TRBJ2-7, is DVKVTQSSRYLVKRTGEKVFLECVQDMDHENMFWYRQDPGLGLRLIYFSYDVKMKEKGDIPEGYSVSREKKERFSLILESASTNQTSMYLCASTTLAGGSYEQYFGPGTRLTVT.

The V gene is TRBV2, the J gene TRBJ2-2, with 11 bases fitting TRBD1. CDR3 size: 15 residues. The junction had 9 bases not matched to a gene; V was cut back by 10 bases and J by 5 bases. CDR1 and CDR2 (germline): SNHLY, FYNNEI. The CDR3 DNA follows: TGTGCCACTACACCGGGACAGGGGGGTACCGGGGAGCTGTTTTTT. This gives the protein CATTPGQGGTGELFF.